The rows below give T cell receptor beta chains drawn from one sample of a study of identifying expanded T cells in peripheral blood. TCRdb's table, derived via immunoSEQ multiplex PCR, lists solely in-frame clones and lacks some. The table shows 45,000 to 75,000 clones, with about 83% occurring only once. Specimen: blood. These receptors were taken from a person aged 18 to 70 in good health. Both conserved end residues are trimmed from each CDR3. Fields, in order: CDR3 length, V gene, J gene, CDR3 protein.

>11|TRBV7-3|TRBJ1-1
ASSLTPLTEAF
>12|TRBV5-1|TRBJ1-3
ASSLGLSGNTIY
>13|TRBV7-9|TRBJ1-3
ASSFTGSSGNTIY
>14|TRBV5-1|TRBJ1-1
ASSLELGQLNTEAF
>12|TRBV19|TRBJ1-4
ASSGTVYNEKLF
>11|TRBV7-7|TRBJ2-7
ASSRDQTYEQY
>18|TRBV1|TRBJ2-4
TSRRSDGWPSELAKNIQY
>11|TRBV18|TRBJ2-5
ASSPGGGETQY
>13|TRBV6-5|TRBJ2-2
AHLMGLNTAGELF
>12|TRBV7-2|TRBJ1-1
ASSLLPGRTEAF
>11|TRBV5-1|TRBJ1-1
ASSFEGYDAAF
>15|TRBV18|TRBJ2-3
ASSPLSRRGGADTQY
>14|TRBV5-4|TRBJ1-2
ASSLPTARANYGYT
>11|TRBV18|TRBJ1-2
ASSPGQGDGYT
>11|TRBV7-3|TRBJ1-2
ASSLSGVEGYT